One sample yielded the 25 T cell receptor beta chains listed below, sequenced in a study of T cells in Graves' hyperthyroidism and ophthalmopathy. RNA transcripts provided the source from which TCR beta CDR3 regions were amplified. TCR CDR3 regions were first amplified by RT-PCR with HTBI primers. Using its own MiXCR run on the multiplex PCR reads, TCRdb lists one record per CDR3 protein. This repertoire shows a few hundred thousand distinct CDR3 sequences, around 43% found once; its top ten account for approximately 44%. The sample consisted of peripheral blood or thyroid tissue (not recorded which). All receptors derive from an adult woman with Graves' disease, either hyperthyroidism or ophthalmopathy (not recorded which).

This clonotype has a single count. Germline is not matched at one junction end, which may reflect a read error. This chain links TRBV5-1 with TRBJ1-1; D call uncertain. In germline, CDR1 is SGHRS, CDR2 YFSETQ. This CDR3 region has 13 residues. CDR3 region: CASSLGLATEASF. The CDR3 nucleotides read TGCGCCAGCAGCTTGGGGTTAGCCACTGAAGCTTCCTTT.

The chain uses TRBV7-2 and TRBJ2-5, with TRBD2 matching 7 bases. V was clipped by 6 bases and J by 4 bases; unmatched bases: 8. The germline V gene encodes CDR1 SGHTA and CDR2 FQGNSA. The length of the CDR3 is 14 residues. As DNA, the CDR3 is TGTGCCAGCAGTCGTAGACTAGCTTCAGAGACCCAGTACTTC. This gives the protein CASSRRLASETQYF.

The V and J genes are TRBV5-1 and TRBJ2-5; TRBD2 agrees at 11 bases. Germline loops: CDR1 SGHRS, CDR2 YFSETQ. CDR3 length: 16 amino acids. Unmatched junction bases numbered 7, after V lost 1 base and J lost 5 bases. The CDR3 nucleotides read TGCGCCAGCAGCTTGACCACTAGCGGGAGTCGGGAGACCCAGTACTTC. It translates to CASSLTTSGSRETQYF.

This clonotype was seen ten or more times. The gene calls are TRBV5-1 and TRBJ1-2, with a tentative D call TRBD1 (5 bases). Trimming removed 0 bases at V and 4 bases at J, with 13 bases between. CDR1 and CDR2 from the germline V gene are SGHRS and YFSETQ. The CDR3 covers 15 residues. In nucleotides, the CDR3 is TGCGCCAGCAGCTTGGTAGGGGAGGAGAGCTATGGCTACACCTTC. Translating it yields CASSLVGEESYGYTF.

The rearrangement links TRBV29-1 to TRBJ2-3; D ambiguous. Trimming removed 1 base from V and 5 bases from J, with 4 bases in between. There are 11 residues in the CDR3. Germline CDR1 reads SQVTM; CDR2 reads ANQGSEA. In DNA, the CDR3 is TGCAGCGTTGAAGGGGGAGATACGCAGTATTTT. Protein: CSVEGGDTQYF.

A few counts support this clonotype. The genes are TRBV28 and TRBJ1-4; 8 nucleotides line up with TRBD1. The CDR3 has 14 amino acids. Per germline, CDR1 MDHEN and CDR2 SYDVKM. V gave up 6 bases and J gave up 5 bases; unmatched junction bases: 5. The CDR3 nucleotides are TGTGCCAGCAGCACACAGGGGGGGAATGAAAAACTGTTTTTT. It yields the protein CASSTQGGNEKLFF.

The CDR3 DNA reads as TGTGCCAGCAGCTTAACTTCTAATGACGCCAACGTCCTGACTTTC. Encoded protein: CASSLTSNDANVLTF. The chain employs TRBV7-3 and TRBJ2-6; D is unclear. The germline V gene encodes CDR1 SGHTA and CDR2 FQGTGA. This CDR3 is built from 15 residues. Trimming shortened V by 0 bases and J by 7 bases, and 10 bases separated the two germline ends. The full variable domain, in which reference TRBV7-3 and TRBJ2-6 provide the parts outside the CDR3, is GAGVSQTPSNKVTEKGKYVELRCDPISGHTALYWYRQSLGQGPEFLIYFQGTGAADDSGLPNDRFFAVRPEGSVSTLKIQRTERGDSAVYLCASSLTSNDANVLTFGAGSRLTVL.

This chain connects TRBV12-3 or TRBV12-4 to TRBJ1-4; D is uncertain. The V end lost 3 bases, the J end lost 4 bases, and 9 bases lay between the germline ends. The length of the CDR3 is 14 residues. CDR3 protein: CASSLGEVNEKLFF. CDR3 DNA sequence: TGTGCCAGCAGTTTGGGAGAGGTTAATGAAAAACTGTTTTTT.

This clonotype was seen at least ten times. The J gene is TRBJ2-7, the V gene TRBV10-1; D ambiguous. CDR1 is WNHNN and CDR2 is SYGVQD in the germline V gene (reference sequence). This CDR3 is built from 13 residues. Between the trimmed V and J ends, which lost 6 bases and 7 bases, there was a span of 16 bases. The CDR3 loop reads CASRAELEGEQYF. In DNA form, the CDR3 reads TGCGCCAGCAGGGCAGAATTGGAAGGGGAGCAGTACTTC.

This clonotype was seen at least ten times. The gene calls are TRBV9 and TRBJ1-3; D remains ambiguous. The germline V and J ends were trimmed by 2 bases and 8 bases, with 11 bases remaining between them. Germline V lookup: CDR1 SGDLS, CDR2 YYNGEE. The CDR3 is 13 residues long. CDR3 in DNA: TGTGCCAGCAGCGTTTACCCTAAGGACACCATATATTTT. Its translation is CASSVYPKDTIYF.

This clonotype was seen a few times. V is TRBV7-8 and J is TRBJ2-7, with TRBD1 matching 7 bases. V was pared by 0 bases and J by 2 bases, with 1 base of the junction left unmatched. The CDR3 is 14 residues long. In germline, CDR1 is SGHVS, CDR2 FQNEAQ. DNA for the CDR3: TGTGCCAGCAGCTTAGCGGACAGGACCTACGAGCAGTACTTC. As protein: CASSLADRTYEQYF.

This clonotype was seen many times. V usage is TRBV2 and J usage is TRBJ2-5; 9 bases align to TRBD2. The CDR3 extends over 13 amino acids. Germline V gene data show CDR1 as SNHLY and CDR2 as FYNNEI. Written as DNA, the CDR3 is TGTGCTAGAGCGGGGGGAGATCGGGAGACCCAGTACTTC. This translates into CARAGGDRETQYF.

About this clonotype itself: Its ends do not fully match the called genes, so a read error is possible. For the CDR3, the DNA is TGTGCCAGCCGCTTTAGGGCGAAGGGGCGAGCTTTCTTT. Residues: CASRFRAKGRAFF. V and J are TRBV7-9 and TRBJ1-1; possible D gene TRBD1, 5 bases. CDR1 and CDR2 (germline): SEHNR, FQNEAQ (reference sequence). This CDR3 has 13 residues. Supplemented by reference TRBV7-9 and TRBJ1-1, the full variable domain reads DTGVSQNPRHKITKRGQNVTFRCDPISEHNRLYWYRQTLGQGPEFLTYFQNEAQLEKSRLLSDRFSAERPKGSFSTLEIQRTEQGDSAMYLCASRFRAKGRAFFGQGTRLTVV.

This clonotype was counted a few times. The rearrangement uses TRBV19 and TRBJ1-1; tentatively, D is TRBD1 (5 bases). This CDR3 is 15 amino acids long. With 0 bases removed from V and 1 base from J, the gap between germline ends came to 9 bases. CDR1 is LNHDA and CDR2 is SQIVND in the germline V gene (reference sequence). The CDR3 spells CASSIEGEWNTEAFF. CDR3 nucleotides: TGTGCCAGTAGTATAGAGGGGGAATGGAACACTGAAGCTTTCTTT.

A remark on this clonotype: At one boundary the junction diverges from the germline segment, which might be a read error. The chain employs TRBV7-9 and TRBJ1-5, with D unresolved. The CDR3 is 16 residues long. Per germline, CDR1 SEHNR and CDR2 FQNEAQ (reference sequence). The DNA for the CDR3 is TGCGCCAGCAGCCCCGAGGGTTTAACCCGCAATCAGCCCCAGCATTTT. It is translated as CASSPEGLTRNQPQHF. The whole variable domain, filled in from reference TRBV7-9 and TRBJ1-5, reads DTGVSQNPRHKITKRGQNVTFRCDPISEHNRLYWYRQTLGQGPEFLTYFQNEAQLEKSRLLSDRFSAERPKGSFSTLEIQRTEQGDSAMYLCASSPEGLTRNQPQHFGDGTRLSIL.

The chain couples TRBV24-1 to TRBJ2-5; D is undetermined. Trimming left V 7 bases short and J 5 bases short, with 7 bases between. The CDR3 runs to 11 residues. From germline, CDR1 is KGHDR and CDR2 SFDVKD. The CDR3 here is CATRAGETQYF. DNA for the CDR3: TGTGCCACCAGGGCTGGCGAGACCCAGTACTTC.

The rearrangement joins TRBV11-2 to TRBJ1-5; D perhaps matches TRBD1 (5 bases). Trimming removed 5 bases from V and 3 bases from J, with 14 bases in between. Germline values: CDR1 SGHAT, CDR2 FQNNGV. CDR3 length: 15 residues. CDR3 bases: TGTGCCAGCAGCGAGTCCGGAGGGGCCAATCAGCCCCAGCATTTT. Encoded protein: CASSESGGANQPQHF.

V gene TRBV9 combines with J gene TRBJ1-6; D perhaps matches TRBD1 (6 bases). V was trimmed by 0 bases and J by 7 bases, leaving 17 bases between them. This CDR3 spans 17 amino acids. Germline V lookup: CDR1 SGDLS, CDR2 YYNGEE. This chain's CDR3 is CASSVAPGAIGNSPLHF. The CDR3 DNA reads as TGTGCCAGCAGCGTAGCCCCGGGGGCGATCGGGAATTCACCCCTCCACTTT.

This clonotype was found many times. The chain joins TRBV29-1 to TRBJ2-7; D ambiguous. V was trimmed by 3 bases and J by 2 bases, leaving 5 bases between them. The CDR3 loop spans 11 amino acids. The germline CDR1 and CDR2 sequences are SQVTM and ANQGSEA. The CDR3 loop is CSVEVAYEQYF. In DNA form, the CDR3 reads TGCAGCGTTGAGGTGGCCTACGAGCAGTACTTC.

The J gene is TRBJ2-7, the V gene TRBV29-1; TRBD1 might be the D (7 bases). Trimming removed 4 bases from V and 5 bases from J, with 12 bases in between. Germline loops: CDR1 SQVTM, CDR2 ANQGSEA. This CDR3 region has 12 residues. The DNA of the CDR3 is TGCAGCGTTGTGACCAGGGGGGACGAGCAGTACTTC. Encoded protein: CSVVTRGDEQYF.

A note on this clonotype: Sequence at one end of the junction differs from germline and may be a read error. The V and J genes are TRBV29-1 and TRBJ1-6, with a possible D match to TRBD1 (5 bases). In germline, CDR1 is SQVTM, CDR2 ANQGSEA. CDR3 length: 13 amino acids. In DNA form, the CDR3 reads TGTAGCGCCGACCAGGGCAACGGATCACCCCTCCACTTC. This gives the protein CSADQGNGSPLHF.

V gene TRBV30 combines with J gene TRBJ1-4; tentatively, D is TRBD1 (6 bases). The CDR3 length is 15 residues. Looked up from germline, CDR1 is GTSNPN and CDR2 is SVGIG (reference sequence). V lost 0 bases to trimming and J lost 5 bases, with 13 bases between them. In nucleotides, the CDR3 is TGTGCCTGGAGTGTACCCCCCGACAGGAATGAAAAACTGTTTTTT. Residues: CAWSVPPDRNEKLFF.

This clonotype has at least ten counts. V and J are TRBV2 and TRBJ2-6; possible D gene TRBD1, 6 bases. The CDR3 loop spans 16 amino acids. Trimming took 8 bases from V and 2 from J, leaving 16 bases between them. Germline V CDR1 and CDR2: SNHLY, FYNNEI. This CDR3 reads CASRHTGYAGANVLTF. The CDR3 DNA sequence: TGTGCCAGCCGTCACACAGGGTATGCTGGGGCCAACGTCCTGACTTTC.

CDR3 coding DNA: TGTGCCAGCAGCCAAGGGACAGGGGGCGGCGAGCAGTACTTC. Translation: CASSQGTGGGEQYF. V and J are TRBV3-1 and TRBJ2-7, with TRBD1 matching over 11 bases. Germline trimming cut 1 base from V and 6 bases from J; bases unmatched to any gene: 2. The CDR3 totals 14 residues. Germline loops: CDR1 LGHDT, CDR2 YNNKEL (reference sequence).

Worth noting for this clonotype: A read error may be the cause here, since a much bigger clone is one base away. Since no conserved phenylalanine or tryptophan closes the CDR3, a read error is the likely cause. The rearrangement uses TRBV29-1 and TRBJ2-7; D possibly corresponds to TRBD1 (5 bases). This CDR3 has 14 residues. Trimming shortened V by 5 bases and J by 0 bases, and 14 bases separated the two germline ends. CDR1 and CDR2 (germline): SQVTM, ANQGSEA. This chain's CDR3 is CSVKWGPSSYEQYL. Written as DNA, the CDR3 is TGCAGCGTTAAATGGGGCCCGAGCTCCTACGAGCAGTACCTC.